Presented here are 4 T cell receptor beta chains from one specimen sequenced in a study of Ad26.COV2.S vaccination and SARS-CoV-2 variants (dated by TCRdb to the early 2020s). Libraries were made using the immunoSEQ multiplex PCR assay. TCRdb holds this immuneACCESS table with in-frame rearrangements only. Some clones are missing; in checked studies, unresolved V genes explain under half, and the rest has no known cause. The sample records around 45,000 clones, roughly 80% of which are singletons. The ten largest clonotypes hold roughly 45% of the sample. The sample's time point label, in plain terms: individuals recovered from natural SARS-CoV-2 infection. The sequenced sample was peripheral blood, obtained after recovery from COVID-19. Receptors originate from a human donor who had recovered from COVID-19.

The chain uses TRBV29-1 and TRBJ1-3; 7 bases are a match to TRBD1. Unmatched junction bases numbered 11, after V lost 2 bases and J lost 1 base. The CDR3 is 17 residues long. Germline CDR1 is SQVTM and CDR2 is ANQGSEA. The CDR3 bases are TGCAGCGTTGAAAGATACGGGGGACAGCGGTCTGGAAACACCATATATTTT. Translating it yields CSVERYGGQRSGNTIYF. Full variable domain (outside the CDR3, taken from reference TRBV29-1 and TRBJ1-3): SAVISQKPSRDICQRGTSLTIQCQVDSQVTMMFWYRQQPGQSLTLIATANQGSEATYESGFVIDKFPISRPNLTFSTLTVSNMSPEDSSIYLCSVERYGGQRSGNTIYFGEGSWLTVV.

The rearrangement joins TRBV5-8 to TRBJ2-7; D is uncertain. The CDR3 has 16 amino acids. The germline V and J ends were trimmed by 0 bases and 5 bases, with 18 bases remaining between them. The germline V gene has CDR1 SGHTS and CDR2 YDEGEE. The CDR3 loop reads CASSLDLSGDLDEQYF. In DNA, the CDR3 is TGTGCCAGCAGCTTGGACCTTAGTGGAGATTTGGACGAGCAGTACTTC.

J is TRBJ1-1 and V is TRBV9; no clear D. Trimming took off 0 bases at V and 7 bases at J, with 19 bases between the two ends. This CDR3 is 16 amino acids long. Germline lookup yields CDR1 SGDLS and CDR2 YYNGEE. Written as DNA, the CDR3 is TGTGCCAGCAGCGTAGGAGGACCGGAGCAACGTAATGAAGCTTTCTTT. Translating it yields CASSVGGPEQRNEAFF.

V and J are TRBV2 and TRBJ1-2; no clear D. The CDR3 spans 11 residues. From germline, CDR1 is SNHLY and CDR2 FYNNEI. V lost 6 bases and J lost 5, with 7 bases in between. The CDR3 coding sequence is TGTGCCAGCAGCTACGATTATGGCTACACCTTC. Translated, it gives CASSYDYGYTF.